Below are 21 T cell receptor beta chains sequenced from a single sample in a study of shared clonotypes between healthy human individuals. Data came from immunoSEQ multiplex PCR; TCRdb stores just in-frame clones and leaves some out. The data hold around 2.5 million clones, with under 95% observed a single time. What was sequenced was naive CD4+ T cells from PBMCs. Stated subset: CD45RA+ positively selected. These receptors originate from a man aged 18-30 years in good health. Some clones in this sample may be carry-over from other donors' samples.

The CDR3 reads CASSLRGRGLYEQYF. The DNA for the CDR3 is TGTGCCAGTAGTCTTAGGGGCAGGGGGCTTTACGAGCAGTACTTC. V gene TRBV19 combines with J gene TRBJ2-7; 8 nucleotides agree with TRBD1. CDR1 and CDR2 (germline): LNHDA, SQIVND (reference sequence). After removal of 5 bases from V and 4 bases from J, the junction contained 10 bases not matched to a gene. The CDR3 length is 15 residues.

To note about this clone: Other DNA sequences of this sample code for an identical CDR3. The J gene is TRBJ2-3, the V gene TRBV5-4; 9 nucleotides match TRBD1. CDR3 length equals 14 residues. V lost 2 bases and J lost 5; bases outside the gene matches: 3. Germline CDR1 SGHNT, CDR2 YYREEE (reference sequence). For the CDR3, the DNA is TGTGCCAGCAGCTTACAGGGGGCTGGAGATACGCAGTATTTT. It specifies CASSLQGAGDTQYF.

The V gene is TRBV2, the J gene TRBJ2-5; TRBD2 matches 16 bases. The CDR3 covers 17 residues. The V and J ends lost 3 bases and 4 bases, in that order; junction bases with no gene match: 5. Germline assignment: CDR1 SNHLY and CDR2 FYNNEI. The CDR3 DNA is TGTGCCAGCAGTGAGGGACTAGCGGGAGGGCCAAGAGAGACCCAGTACTTC. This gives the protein CASSEGLAGGPRETQYF.

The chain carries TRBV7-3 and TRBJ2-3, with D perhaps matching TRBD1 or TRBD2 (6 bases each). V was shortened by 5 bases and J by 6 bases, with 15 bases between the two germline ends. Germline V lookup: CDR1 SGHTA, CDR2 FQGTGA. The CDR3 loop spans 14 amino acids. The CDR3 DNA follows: TGTGCCAGCAGCCCCTCCGGGGGCATGGATACGCAGTATTTT. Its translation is CASSPSGGMDTQYF.

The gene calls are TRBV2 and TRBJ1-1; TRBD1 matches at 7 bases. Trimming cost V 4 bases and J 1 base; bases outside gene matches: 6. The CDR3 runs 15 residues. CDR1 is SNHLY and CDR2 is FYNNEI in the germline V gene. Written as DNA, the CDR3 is TGTGCCAGCAGTGGCCAAGGGACAGAGAACACTGAAGCTTTCTTT. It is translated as CASSGQGTENTEAFF.

The CDR3 loop is CASSLSEAGANVLTF. The CDR3 DNA reads as TGTGCCAGCAGCTTGTCAGAGGCTGGGGCCAACGTCCTGACTTTC. The rearrangement links TRBV7-9 to TRBJ2-6; D remains unclear. The CDR3 runs to 15 residues. V lost 3 bases and J lost 2, with 8 bases in between. The V gene's germline CDR1 is SEHNR and CDR2 FQNEAQ (reference sequence).

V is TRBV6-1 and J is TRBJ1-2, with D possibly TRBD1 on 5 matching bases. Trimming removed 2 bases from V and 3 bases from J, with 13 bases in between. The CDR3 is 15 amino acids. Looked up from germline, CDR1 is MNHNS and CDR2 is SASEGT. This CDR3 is CASSERGASDYGYTF. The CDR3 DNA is TGTGCCAGCAGTGAACGAGGGGCCTCGGACTATGGCTACACCTTC.

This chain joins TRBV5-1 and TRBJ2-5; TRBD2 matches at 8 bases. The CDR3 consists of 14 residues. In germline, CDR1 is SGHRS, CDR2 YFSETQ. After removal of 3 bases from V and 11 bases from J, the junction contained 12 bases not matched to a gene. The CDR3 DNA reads TGCGCCAGCAGCTCCGGGGGGGCGCGTCTGGAGCAGTACTTC. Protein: CASSSGGARLEQYF.

CDR3 nucleotides: TGTGCCAGCAGCCAATTCATCGGCACAGATACGCAGTATTTT. This gives the protein CASSQFIGTDTQYF. The chain combines TRBV14 with TRBJ2-3; no clear D gene. V lost 2 bases and J 1 base, leaving 7 bases between the germline ends. The CDR3 totals 14 residues. Looked up from germline, CDR1 is SGHDN and CDR2 is FVKESK.

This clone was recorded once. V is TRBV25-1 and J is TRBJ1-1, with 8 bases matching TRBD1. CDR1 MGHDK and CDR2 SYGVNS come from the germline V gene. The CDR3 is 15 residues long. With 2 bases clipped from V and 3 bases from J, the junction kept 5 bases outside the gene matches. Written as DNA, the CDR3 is TGTGCCAGCAGTGAACCATCGACAGGGGACACTGAAGCTTTCTTT. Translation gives CASSEPSTGDTEAFF.

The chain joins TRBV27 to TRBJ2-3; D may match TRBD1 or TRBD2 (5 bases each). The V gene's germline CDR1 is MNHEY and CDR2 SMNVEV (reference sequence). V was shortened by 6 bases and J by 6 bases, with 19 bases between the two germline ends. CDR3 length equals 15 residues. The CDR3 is CASSNLGVSRDTQYF. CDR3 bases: TGTGCCAGCAGCAATCTGGGGGTTTCGAGGGATACGCAGTATTTT.

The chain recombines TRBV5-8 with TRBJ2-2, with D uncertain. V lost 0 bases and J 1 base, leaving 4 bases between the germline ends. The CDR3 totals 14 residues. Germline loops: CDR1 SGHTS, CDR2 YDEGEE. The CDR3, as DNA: TGTGCCAGCAGCTTGGTCCAGAACACCGGGGAGCTGTTTTTT. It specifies CASSLVQNTGELFF.

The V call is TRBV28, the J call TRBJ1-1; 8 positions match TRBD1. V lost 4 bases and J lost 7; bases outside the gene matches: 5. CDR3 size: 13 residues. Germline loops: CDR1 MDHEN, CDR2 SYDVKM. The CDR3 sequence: CASSWTGRGEAFF. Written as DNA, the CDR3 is TGTGCCAGCAGTTGGACAGGGAGAGGTGAAGCTTTCTTT.

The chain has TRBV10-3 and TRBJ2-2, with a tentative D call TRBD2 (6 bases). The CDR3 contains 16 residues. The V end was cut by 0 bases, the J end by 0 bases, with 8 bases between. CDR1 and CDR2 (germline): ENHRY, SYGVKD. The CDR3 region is CAISESGGTNTGELFF. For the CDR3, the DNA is TGTGCCATCAGTGAGTCTGGCGGGACGAACACCGGGGAGCTGTTTTTT.

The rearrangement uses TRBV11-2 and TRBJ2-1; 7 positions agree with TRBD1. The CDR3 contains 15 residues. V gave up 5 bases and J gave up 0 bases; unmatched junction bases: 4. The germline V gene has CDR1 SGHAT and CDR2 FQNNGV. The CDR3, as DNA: TGTGCCAGCAGCATGGGACAGAGCTCCTACAATGAGCAGTTCTTC. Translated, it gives CASSMGQSSYNEQFF.

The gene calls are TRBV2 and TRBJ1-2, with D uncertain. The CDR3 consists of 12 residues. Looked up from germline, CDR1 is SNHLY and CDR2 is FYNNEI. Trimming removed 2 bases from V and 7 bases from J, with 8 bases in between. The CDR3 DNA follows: TGTGCCAGCAGTGAACGGACGGCTGGCTACACCTTC. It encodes CASSERTAGYTF.

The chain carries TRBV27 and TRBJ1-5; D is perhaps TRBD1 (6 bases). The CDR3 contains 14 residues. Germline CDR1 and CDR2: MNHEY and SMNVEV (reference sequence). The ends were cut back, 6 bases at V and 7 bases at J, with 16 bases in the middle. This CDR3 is CASSAGEGGQPQHF. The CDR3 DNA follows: TGTGCCAGCAGCGCCGGTGAGGGGGGACAGCCCCAGCATTTT.

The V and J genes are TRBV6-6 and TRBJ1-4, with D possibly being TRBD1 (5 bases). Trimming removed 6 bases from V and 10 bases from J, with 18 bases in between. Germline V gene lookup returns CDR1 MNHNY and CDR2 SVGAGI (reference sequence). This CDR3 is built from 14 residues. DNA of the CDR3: TGTGCCAGCAGAGACCAGGGCACCGCGGGAAAACTGTTTTTT. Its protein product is CASRDQGTAGKLFF.

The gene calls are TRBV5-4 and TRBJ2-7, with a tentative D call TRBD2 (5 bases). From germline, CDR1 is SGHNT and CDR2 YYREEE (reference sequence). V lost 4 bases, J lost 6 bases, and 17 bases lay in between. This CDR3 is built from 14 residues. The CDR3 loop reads CASSLGLATTEQYF. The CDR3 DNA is TGTGCCAGCAGCCTAGGACTCGCGACAACCGAGCAGTACTTC. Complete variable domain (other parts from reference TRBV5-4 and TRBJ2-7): ETGVTQSPTHLIKTRGQQVTLRCSSQSGHNTVSWYQQALGQGPQFIFQYYREEENGRGNFPPRFSGLQFPNYSSELNVNALELDDSALYLCASSLGLATTEQYFGPGTRLTVT.

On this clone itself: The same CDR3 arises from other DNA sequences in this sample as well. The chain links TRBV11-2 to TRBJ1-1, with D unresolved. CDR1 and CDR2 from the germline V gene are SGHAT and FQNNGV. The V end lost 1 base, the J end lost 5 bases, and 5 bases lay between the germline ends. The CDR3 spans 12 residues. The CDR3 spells CASSLGDTEAFF. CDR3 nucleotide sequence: TGTGCCAGCAGCTTAGGGGATACTGAAGCTTTCTTT.

CDR3 DNA: TGTGCCAGCAGCGCAGAGGGGGGGGACGGGCAGTTCTTC. Its protein product is CASSAEGGDGQFF. The gene calls are TRBV7-2 and TRBJ2-1, with D possibly TRBD2 on 7 matching bases. This CDR3 region has 13 residues. The V and J ends lost 5 bases and 12 bases respectively, with 17 bases between them. Looked up from germline, CDR1 is SGHTA and CDR2 is FQGNSA.